This T cell receptor (beta chain) was sequenced during a study of cytomegalovirus exposure and HLA in healthy donors (dated by TCRdb to about 2017). Broadly, across the study: In an earlier analysis of under 600 of the donors, about 260 Gb of sequence data and 90 million to 120 million unique TCR beta sequences from about 179 million T cells were reported. About 300 gigabases of sequencing data and 91 million or so unique TCR sequences made up an early release that covered roughly 670 HLA-typed donors. The genetic ancestry cluster associated with self-reported Caucasian donors included 70% to 85% of the approximately 430 genotyped donors. The study aimed to test whether signatures of past pathogen exposure could be identified by cataloging public T cell receptors. Using immunosequencing, the study profiled T cell repertoires from fewer than 700 subjects and related those repertoires to cytomegalovirus serostatus. A separate validation cohort of some 130 different subjects was used in addition to the roughly 640-subject first cohort. High-throughput TCR immunosequencing, statistical association of individual TCRs with disease status, and machine learning were combined to predict cytomegalovirus infection status. In a later analysis, previously published TCR beta repertoires from about 640 donors were re-analyzed and high-resolution HLA genotyping was added so that TCR occurrence patterns could be studied. Rather than drawing on any new phenotypic data, the later analysis identified candidate immune exposures from TCR beta sequences and the way those sequences occurred across donors. To decide whether each TCR beta V gene segment behaved as functional or pseudogenic, an earlier analysis of approximately 590 of the donors relied on high-throughput TCR beta sequencing. Donor age, sex, ethnicity and CMV serostatus were compiled alongside the repertoire data. A later genetic analysis used genome-wide SNP genotypes for about 60% of the roughly 700 donors, treating that subset as a discovery cohort. All discovery cohort repertoires had been generated using a single sequencing platform. Class I and class II HLA loci were covered by the typing at four-digit resolution. The number of donors typed differed by locus, with 629-630 for A, B, C, DRB1 and DQB1, 522 for DQA1, 606 for DPA1, and approximately 470 for DPB1. Roughly 5 DR-DQ haplotypes were handled as single units for association and clustering, since linkage in the cohort was strong. Across 398 genotyped donors of the cohort, an average of about 220,000 unique TCR beta nucleotide sequences per donor were sequenced, and about a sixth of those sequences were non-productive. The research as a whole found: In this cohort, only TCR beta chains were sequenced, and detectable features were limited by the absence of alpha or paired-chain data. An earlier analysis of several hundred of the donors showed that most TCR beta V segments appeared in productive rearrangements either about 87% or about 30% of the time, which broadly matched IMGT annotations. Several of the top co-occurrence clusters appeared to be linked to parvovirus B19, influenza, CMV and Epstein-Barr virus, according to a later analysis. Compared with the 666-donor mean, donors in an Asian-associated ancestry cluster had fewer N-insertions in productive TCRs, according to a later genetic analysis. When HLA alleles, especially DR and DQ, strongly co-occurred, attributing TCR associations to individual alleles was difficult. According to a later analysis, most CMV-associated TCR beta chains appeared to be HLA-restricted, and the HLA associations seemed to be driven largely by CMV exposure. A further reported finding was that TCR beta sequences accurately predicted the HLA-A and HLA-B alleles for most subjects in the first cohort. Linkage disequilibrium might explain the correlated functional status among segregating V segments, but an unknown experimental factor could not be excluded. A group of highly shared sequence variants was considered likely to be a technical artifact of the sequencing pipeline. A later genetic analysis associated a missense DCLRE1C variant with V-gene and J-gene trimming of TCR beta chains, and an independent cohort replicated the association. Because HLA typing was unavailable for some donors at each locus, only the typed subset was used in association tests. Roughly 15 rarely observed V segments, including chromosome 9 orphons, were excluded from the earlier analysis of approximately 600 of the donors because counts were too low. The classifier was reported to diagnose cytomegalovirus status with high specificity and sensitivity in both the original cohort and the validation cohort. In vitro tests confirmed that a few of the cytomegalovirus-associated TCR beta chains recognize cytomegalovirus antigens. Specific HLA alleles were associated with over 15,000 TCR beta sequences at a false discovery rate of 0.05 in a later analysis. Roughly uniform sequencing depth across donors was assumed in presence/absence analyses, although this assumption may not hold. In the study, around 160 TCR beta chains were listed as associated with cytomegalovirus. It was suggested by the authors that the approach could potentially be generalized to other disease states and immunological phenotypes. Most TCR sequences were seen in very few donors, while some public TCRs were found in many individuals. For the cohort, immune exposure information was limited to CMV serostatus. A later analysis found that TCR association rates varied across HLA loci, with DRB1 alleles showing the most associated TCRs and HLA-C alleles the fewest. A later analysis found that HLA-associated TCR beta chains were more clonally expanded and had lower generation probabilities than equally common non-associated chains.

The library was produced with the immunoSEQ multiplex PCR assay. The multiplex PCR relied on a mix of 60 forward primers for TCR Vbeta segments and 13 reverse primers for TCR Jbeta segments. The CDR3 region of rearranged TCR beta genes was amplified from genomic DNA by a multiplex PCR assay. Amplified TCR beta libraries were sequenced as 87-base-pair reads on the Illumina HiSeq System. Regarding the original processing steps: A later analysis tallied approximately 87 million unique TCR beta chains across the 600 to 700 repertoires, and some 10 million of those chains were shared by two or more donors. Raw reads were error-corrected and collapsed into unique sequences with a nearest-neighbor algorithm that merged closely related sequences to remove PCR and sequencing errors. CDR3 sequences were aligned to IMGT reference sequences to assign V, D and J gene segments. Each retained sequence needed at least a six-nucleotide match to both a V gene segment and a J gene segment. A rearrangement was called productive if the CDR3 had no stop codons and remained in frame with V and J, and every other rearrangement was called non-productive. Following IMGT convention, CDR3 was defined as the stretch from the second conserved V-encoded cysteine to the conserved J-encoded phenylalanine. The earlier analysis of about 530 of the donors excluded any sequence lacking an unambiguous match to a single V gene segment. In an earlier analysis of 587 of the donors, V segments were called functional above 56.7% productive rearrangements and were called segregating when the between-donor standard deviation exceeded 5%. A statistical classification framework was built to diagnose cytomegalovirus status from the catalog of TCR beta chain sequences. In a later analysis, TCR nucleotide sequences were compared against IMGT/GENE-DB human TR gene sequences so that V and J genes could be assigned. In a later analysis, CDR3 sequences and most-parsimonious VDJ recombination scenarios were assigned using the TCRdist pipeline. In a later analysis, each TCR beta chain was defined by its CDR3 amino acid sequence together with its V-gene family, and reads lacking a unique V-gene family were excluded. As a way to deal with suspected cross-contamination and a sequencing artifact, a later analysis dropped more than 500 nucleotide sequences that were highly shared and had low generation probability. In a later analysis, a clonal expansion index for each public chain was calculated from normalized within-repertoire ranks of inferred template counts. Generation probabilities in a later analysis came from a VDJ recombination model fitted to out-of-frame rearrangements, and those results were checked against IGoR. In a later analysis, hypergeometric tests were used to score TCR-TCR, TCR-HLA and TCR-CMV co-occurrence, with a repertoire-size bias correction applied to TCR pairs. To estimate false discovery rates, a later analysis permuted the HLA or CMV assignments 20 times. In a later analysis, co-occurring TCRs were grouped using DBSCAN, with TCRdist sequence similarity added in when clustering inside HLA-allele-positive subsets. Co-occurrence clustering excluded repertoires with fewer than 30,000 or more than 120,000 public chains, plus five with anomalous nucleotide sharing. This is the immuneACCESS table as TCRdb keeps it, with only in-frame sequences that have V and J called. A part of the clones is gone; compared with another copy, unresolved V genes explain less than half, and the rest is unexplained. V, J and clone size derive from that table, while D and trimming were established from the DNA sequence. The sample has fewer than 200,000 clones on record, about four fifths of them singletons. The ten most abundant clones make up about 1.5% of the sample.

This clone occurred a few times. The antigen this receptor binds is unknown. One base away there is no much larger clone; base qualities are not given. In total, 666 healthy bone marrow donors made up the cohort. At the time of sampling, all cohort members were nominally healthy, though unrecorded immune exposures were likely present. The donor tested CMV seronegative, placing the donor among the 352 seronegative members of the cohort. Each donor provided a peripheral blood sample, and peripheral blood mononuclear cells were used for TCR beta sequencing. Genomic DNA extraction from the blood cell samples was performed with the Qiagen DNeasy Blood Extraction Kit. This TCR derives from a woman aged 18-30 years in good health and CMV-seronegative. The source material was PBMCs.

The DNA sequence is as follows: TGTGCCAGCAGCTTACAACAGACAGGGTCTGGCTACACCTTC. Its product reads: CASSLQQTGSGYTF. The chain uses TRBV5-6 and TRBJ1-2; 7 central nucleotides agree with TRBD1. The CDR3 starts with the cysteine, ends with the phenylalanine, and has 14 residues. Solely the CDR3 DNA is kept, with 42 bases framed from the first base. The CDR1 and CDR2 encoded by the germline V gene are SGHDT and YYEEEE. Compared with germline, V lacks 2 bases and J lacks 7 bases; bases without a gene match: 8.